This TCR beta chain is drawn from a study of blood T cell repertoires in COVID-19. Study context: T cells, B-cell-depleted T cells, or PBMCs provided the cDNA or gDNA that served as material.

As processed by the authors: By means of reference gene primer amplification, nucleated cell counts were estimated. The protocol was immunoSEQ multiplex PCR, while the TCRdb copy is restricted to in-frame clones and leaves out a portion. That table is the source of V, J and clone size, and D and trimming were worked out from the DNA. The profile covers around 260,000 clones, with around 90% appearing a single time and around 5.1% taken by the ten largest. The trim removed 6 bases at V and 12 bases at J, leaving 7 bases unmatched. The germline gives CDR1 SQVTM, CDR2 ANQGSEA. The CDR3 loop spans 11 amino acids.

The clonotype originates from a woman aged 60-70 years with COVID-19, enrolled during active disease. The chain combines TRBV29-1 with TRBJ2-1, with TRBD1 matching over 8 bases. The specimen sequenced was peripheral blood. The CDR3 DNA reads TGCAGCGTCGACAGGGGCGCGTGGCAGTTCTTC. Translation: CSVDRGAWQFF.